A selection of T cell receptor beta chains follows, all from one sample in a study of CD8+ T cells in alopecia areata. Libraries were prepared by immunoSEQ multiplex PCR; TCRdb keeps only in-frame clonotypes and omits some of them. The sample consists of more than 90,000 clones, 50% to 75% of them appearing once. The sequenced sample was CD8+ T cells sorted from blood, obtained at week 24, from a patient treated with tofacitinib. All receptors derive from a human donor with alopecia areata. Each CDR3 is given without its conserved first and last residue. Each record gives: V gene, J gene, CDR3 protein.

V gene: TRBV25-1; J gene: TRBJ1-1; CDR3 protein: ASSEGGFGEAF
V gene: TRBV2; J gene: TRBJ2-1; CDR3 protein: ASIHLGAGRNEQF
V gene: TRBV11-1; J gene: TRBJ1-1; CDR3 protein: ASSVGSEAF
V gene: TRBV27; J gene: TRBJ1-1; CDR3 protein: ASSLSFGRGAF
V gene: TRBV5-1; J gene: TRBJ2-7; CDR3 protein: ASSLGTYEQY
V gene: TRBV11-2; J gene: TRBJ2-1; CDR3 protein: ASSLANEQF
V gene: TRBV14; J gene: TRBJ2-7; CDR3 protein: ASSQGGTLVYEQY
V gene: TRBV9; J gene: TRBJ2-5; CDR3 protein: ASSITGTEETQY
V gene: TRBV30; J gene: TRBJ1-1; CDR3 protein: AWIGGHNMNTEAF
V gene: TRBV2; J gene: TRBJ2-2; CDR3 protein: ASMPNSLAGVNTGELF
V gene: TRBV30; J gene: TRBJ2-5; CDR3 protein: AWSDDQGETQY
V gene: TRBV25-1; J gene: TRBJ1-4; CDR3 protein: ASSAQGLGEKLF
V gene: TRBV13; J gene: TRBJ1-6; CDR3 protein: ASSSSSGESPLH
V gene: TRBV7-9; J gene: TRBJ2-3; CDR3 protein: ASSTTSGGATDTQY
V gene: TRBV7-2; J gene: TRBJ2-7; CDR3 protein: ASSRSTGNSYEQY
V gene: TRBV29-1; J gene: TRBJ1-2; CDR3 protein: SVQGSPNYGYT
V gene: TRBV4-1; J gene: TRBJ2-2; CDR3 protein: ASSQAGINTGELF
V gene: TRBV7-9; J gene: TRBJ2-5; CDR3 protein: ASSTRSTQETQY
V gene: TRBV4-1; J gene: TRBJ2-5; CDR3 protein: ASSQALTSGGIGWETQY
V gene: TRBV29-1; J gene: TRBJ2-7; CDR3 protein: SVWNSGASYEQY
V gene: TRBV9; J gene: TRBJ2-7; CDR3 protein: ASSVGGRAYEQY
V gene: TRBV4-2; J gene: TRBJ2-7; CDR3 protein: ASSQAAAGLLEQY
V gene: TRBV27; J gene: TRBJ1-2; CDR3 protein: ASSFSGQGVHGYT
V gene: TRBV5-4; J gene: TRBJ1-2; CDR3 protein: ASSPGQIYGYT
V gene: TRBV5-1; J gene: TRBJ1-2; CDR3 protein: ASSTLKTGRNYGYT
V gene: TRBV13; J gene: TRBJ1-6; CDR3 protein: ASSGAGQANSPLH
V gene: TRBV27; J gene: TRBJ2-2; CDR3 protein: ASSSYSGQAGELF
V gene: TRBV11-2; J gene: TRBJ1-2; CDR3 protein: ASSPGTGGYT
V gene: TRBV29-1; J gene: TRBJ2-7; CDR3 protein: SVGGGATYEQY
V gene: TRBV11-2; J gene: TRBJ2-1; CDR3 protein: ASSSLQGWNEQF
V gene: TRBV29-1; J gene: TRBJ2-1; CDR3 protein: SVEDFPGAGSSYNEQF
V gene: TRBV9; J gene: TRBJ2-3; CDR3 protein: ASSVDPSSADTQY
V gene: TRBV4-3; J gene: TRBJ2-7; CDR3 protein: ASSQDLQGPQISYEQY
V gene: TRBV6-4; J gene: TRBJ2-3; CDR3 protein: ASSDQSTDTQY
V gene: TRBV6-5; J gene: TRBJ2-1; CDR3 protein: ASSPGAGIYNEQF
V gene: TRBV13; J gene: TRBJ2-1; CDR3 protein: ASSLGAGEQF
V gene: TRBV5-6; J gene: TRBJ2-3; CDR3 protein: ASSLEGADTQY
V gene: TRBV6-6; J gene: TRBJ1-2; CDR3 protein: ASSYSDRNYGYT
V gene: TRBV27; J gene: TRBJ1-1; CDR3 protein: ASSLWAGMNTEAF
V gene: TRBV10-3; J gene: TRBJ1-1; CDR3 protein: AIPGTQNTEAF
V gene: TRBV9; J gene: TRBJ1-2; CDR3 protein: ASSETGQGGYGYT
V gene: TRBV4-3; J gene: TRBJ2-7; CDR3 protein: ASSQSSGDNSYEQY